The present entry profiles one T cell receptor beta chain with its context. Its antigen remains undetermined. The record has no base qualities; no much larger clone is one base away. The sample is drawn from a study of tumor-infiltrating lymphocytes in glioblastoma multiforme (TCRdb year 2017). Describing the broader study: Whether intratumoral genomic heterogeneity fosters TIL diversity was tested through joint investigation of somatic mutations, TIL diversity and immune response activity. General findings and caveats noted by the study authors: RNA-based TCR sequencing may distort clone frequencies because T cells carry unequal numbers of TCR transcripts. T cells were not sorted into functional subsets, and such sorting was noted by the authors as a future improvement. Generalizability was limited because only one glioblastoma patient was included in the TCR and somatic mutation analysis.

The AllPrep DNA/RNA mini kit was used to purify genomic DNA and total RNA at the same time from each of the approximately ten tumor samples. OD 260/280 ratios above 1.9 and RNA integrity numbers above 6.5 were observed for all RNA. A modified ARM-PCR protocol with multiple V-beta primers and a C-beta primer was used to build TCRB libraries from RNA via three nested multiplex PCR rounds. ProtoScript II Reverse Transcriptase and a C-beta primer were used to synthesize TCRB-specific cDNA from 0.4 to 0.6 ug total RNA. The description of the TCRB libraries did not include any unique molecular identifiers. The third PCR added barcodes and adapters over around 24 cycles with Deep VentR (exo-) polymerase, followed by gel purification of 250-500 bp bands. TCRB libraries were sequenced with 250 bp paired-end reads on an Illumina HiSeq 2500. Concerning the study's data processing: Trimmomatic was used to clean reads, FLASH to merge reads, MiGEC to assign V, D and J segments, and VDJtools to perform the analysis. Repertoire diversity was quantified with the Shannon-Wiener diversity index calculated using VDJtools. The raw public data were reprocessed by TCRdb itself: fastp quality trimming at Q25, MiXCR clonotype calling, in-frame beta chains only. When rows share a CDR3 protein, they turn into one entry using the most common DNA and genes. None of the V and J calls come from the authors' own analysis; TCRdb made them. The sample table lists 10,000 to 15,000 distinct CDR3 sequences, around 60% of them with a count of one. The top ten hold over 25% of the sample.

The TCR was taken from a male donor with glioblastoma. The source material was brain tumor tissue.

The CDR3 sequence is CASRSGGISCEQYF. The DNA sequence follows: TGTGCCAGCAGGTCGGGGGGGATCTCTTGCGAGCAGTACTTC. Here the chain combines TRBV6-2 or TRBV6-3 and TRBJ2-7; TRBD2 agrees with 8 junctional bases. The germline V gene sets CDR1 to MNHEY and CDR2 to SVGEGT. Its CDR3 holds 14 amino acids, cysteine through phenylalanine. The kept DNA is CDR3 alone, 42 bases in frame from the first base. From V the trimming removes 6 bases and from J it removes 6 bases, while the gene matches leave 10 bases of the junction unaccounted for.